Below, 19 T cell receptor beta chains from the same sample are listed, as sequenced in a study of cytomegalovirus exposure and HLA in healthy donors. 60 Vbeta and 13 Jbeta primers were used in PCR. Clones were read by immunoSEQ multiplex PCR, and TCRdb kept only the in-frame ones, dropping some. The sample consists of about 150,000 clones, 74% of them appearing once. The sequenced sample consisted of PBMCs. These receptors were taken from a man younger than 30 in good health and CMV-seropositive.

The CDR3 loop is CSVEDPGTSWNIQYF. The CDR3 coding sequence is TGCAGCGTTGAAGATCCCGGGACTAGCTGGAACATTCAGTACTTC. This chain uses TRBV29-1 with TRBJ2-4; 9 bases are a match to TRBD2. After removal of 0 bases from V and 7 bases from J, the junction contained 7 bases not matched to a gene. The CDR3 has 15 residues. The V gene's germline CDR1 is SQVTM and CDR2 ANQGSEA. Full variable domain (missing parts from reference TRBV29-1 and TRBJ2-4): SAVISQKPSRDICQRGTSLTIQCQVDSQVTMMFWYRQQPGQSLTLIATANQGSEATYESGFVIDKFPISRPNLTFSTLTVSNMSPEDSSIYLCSVEDPGTSWNIQYFGAGTRLSVL.

This clone was seen only a few times. The chain has TRBV28 and TRBJ1-4; 7 bases map to TRBD1. Germline V gene sequence: CDR1 MDHEN, CDR2 SYDVKM. The ends lost 5 bases at V and 5 bases at J; junction bases unmatched: 8. This CDR3 contains 15 residues. CDR3 sequence reads: CASSPWTGENEKLFF. The CDR3 DNA sequence: TGTGCCAGCAGTCCTTGGACAGGAGAGAATGAAAAACTGTTTTTT.

The CDR3 sequence: CASSLVGTSGQETQYF. CDR3 bases: TGTGCCAGCAGCTTAGTTGGGACTAGCGGACAAGAGACCCAGTACTTC. This rearrangement joins TRBV11-2 to TRBJ2-5; 11 bases fit TRBD2. This CDR3 spans 16 amino acids. Germline trimming cut 1 base from V and 2 bases from J; bases unmatched to any gene: 3. Germline V gene data show CDR1 as SGHAT and CDR2 as FQNNGV.

V usage is TRBV7-3 and J usage is TRBJ2-3; a possible D gene is TRBD2 (6 bases). Looked up from germline, CDR1 is SGHTA and CDR2 is FQGTGA. This CDR3 is built from 15 residues. V was clipped by 4 bases and J by 4 bases, with 15 bases between them. As DNA, the CDR3 is TGTGCCAGCAGCTCCCAGGCGGGGCCCTCAGATACGCAGTATTTT. Translation: CASSSQAGPSDTQYF.

This clone was recorded a few times. The junction departs from germline at one end; a sequencing error may be responsible. This chain joins TRBV15 and TRBJ1-5; D is possibly TRBD1 (5 bases). Germline assignment: CDR1 LNHNV and CDR2 YYDKDF (reference sequence). This CDR3 comprises 15 residues. The CDR3 reads CATSRSGDSDQPQHF. The CDR3 nucleotides read TGTGCCACCAGCAGATCGGGGGATAGCGATCAGCCCCAGCATTTT.

This clone was counted a few times. The chain combines TRBV4-2 with TRBJ2-5; TRBD1 might be the D (5 bases). The J call may be wrong; the DNA end is better matched by TRBJ2-7. The CDR3 contains 14 residues. Germline CDR1 LGHNA, CDR2 YNFKEQ. CDR3 DNA: TGTGCCAGCAGCCAAGATACCAGGGCCTACGAGCAGTACTTC. Its protein is CASSQDTRAYEQYF.

About this clone: An end of the junction does not agree with germline; a read error may underlie this. The chain links TRBV29-1 to TRBJ1-4, with a possible D match to TRBD1 (5 bases). The CDR3 runs 14 residues. CDR1 SQVTM and CDR2 ANQGSEA come from the germline V gene. CDR3 in DNA: TGCAGCGTTGTTCCCGCAGGGTCTAACGAAAAACTGTTTTTT. Its protein product is CSVVPAGSNEKLFF.

The chain recombines TRBV5-1 with TRBJ2-2; no firm D call. The CDR3 covers 13 residues. V gave up 4 bases and J gave up 5 bases, with 9 bases separating them. The germline CDR1 and CDR2 sequences are SGHRS and YFSETQ. CDR3 nucleotides: TGCGCCAGCAGCGTAACAGTTACCGGGGAGCTGTTTTTT. Its protein product is CASSVTVTGELFF.

This clone was picked up a small number of times. This sequence joins TRBV5-4 and TRBJ1-3, with D possibly matching TRBD1 (5 bases). V lost 4 bases, J lost 4 bases, and 15 bases lay in between. The CDR3 runs to 15 residues. The germline CDR1 and CDR2 sequences are SGHNT and YYREEE (reference sequence). DNA for the CDR3: TGTGCCAGCAGCGGGGCAAATACTGGAGGAAACACCATATATTTT. Protein: CASSGANTGGNTIYF.

This chain joins TRBV6-5 and TRBJ1-5; D not certain. The germline CDR1 and CDR2 sequences are MNHEY and SVGAGI. This CDR3 comprises 14 residues. Trimming removed 4 bases at V and 6 bases at J, with 13 bases between. CDR3 in amino acids: CASSSGGRSQPQHF. CDR3 bases: TGTGCCAGCAGTTCGGGAGGAAGGAGTCAGCCCCAGCATTTT.

The chain is built from TRBV10-3 and TRBJ2-1; TRBD1 aligns across 11 bases. Germline V lookup: CDR1 ENHRY, CDR2 SYGVKD. This CDR3 has 13 residues. Trimming removed 9 bases from V and 3 bases from J; junction bases left unmatched: 1. The CDR3 sequence is CAIGTGGYNEQFF. The CDR3 DNA reads TGTGCCATAGGGACAGGGGGCTACAATGAGCAGTTCTTC.

The chain has TRBV6-7 and TRBJ2-7; 7 nucleotides line up with TRBD1. TRBV6-7 is an ORF, and what it does is uncertain. The CDR3 is made up of 17 amino acids. Losses at the gene ends were 1 base for V and 3 bases for J; bases not matched to a gene: 12. In DNA form, the CDR3 reads TGTGCCAGCAGTTACTTGGAAGACCGGGACAGATTCTACGAGCAGTACTTC. This codes for CASSYLEDRDRFYEQYF.

The chain employs TRBV25-1 and TRBJ1-2; no clear D gene. V shed 5 bases and J shed 4 bases, with 8 bases lying between them. The germline CDR1 and CDR2 sequences are MGHDK and SYGVNS. This CDR3 is 12 amino acids long. The CDR3 DNA reads TGTGCCAGCAGTCCGTCCGGCTATGGCTACACCTTC. Residues: CASSPSGYGYTF.

The V and J genes are TRBV30 and TRBJ1-5, with D perhaps matching TRBD1 (6 bases). V was pared by 0 bases and J by 7 bases, with 13 bases between. The CDR3 sequence is 14 residues long. Germline values: CDR1 GTSNPN, CDR2 SVGIG (reference sequence). Here the CDR3 reads CAWSVQGLGQPQHF. CDR3 nucleotide sequence: TGTGCCTGGAGTGTACAGGGATTAGGGCAGCCCCAGCATTTT.

This clone showed up just once. The CDR3 DNA sequence: TGTGCCAGCGCCTACCTCGGCGGGGGGGCGAACACCGGGGAGCTGTTTTTT. Translated, it gives CASAYLGGGANTGELFF. The chain uses TRBV7-2 and TRBJ2-2; 9 bases agree with TRBD2. The length of the CDR3 is 17 residues. Germline-derived CDR1 and CDR2 are SGHTA and FQGNSA. V shed 8 bases, J shed 0 bases, and the junction held 10 bases outside the gene matches.

The chain combines TRBV6-4 with TRBJ2-7, with 8 bases identical to TRBD1. Germline values: CDR1 MRHNA, CDR2 SNTAGT. Trimming cost V 5 bases and J 2 bases; bases outside gene matches: 8. The CDR3 length is 15 residues. CDR3: CASSPSGTGPYEQYF. The CDR3 coding sequence is TGTGCCAGCAGTCCTTCCGGGACAGGCCCCTACGAGCAGTACTTC.

The V gene is TRBV4-2, the J gene TRBJ2-7; 7 bases line up with TRBD2. CDR3 size: 14 residues. The V segment lost 0 bases and the J segment 2 bases; nucleotides outside the gene matches: 1. Germline assignment: CDR1 LGHNA and CDR2 YNFKEQ. The DNA for the CDR3 is TGTGCCAGCAGCCAAGAGGGGACTACCTACGAGCAGTACTTC. It encodes CASSQEGTTYEQYF.

The rearrangement joins TRBV10-2 to TRBJ1-1, with D perhaps TRBD1 (6 bases). The germline gives CDR1 WSHSY, CDR2 SAAADI. The CDR3 has 11 residues. V was trimmed by 6 bases and J by 8 bases, leaving 10 bases between them. The CDR3 DNA follows: TGCGCCAGCAGATCAGGGGTGGAAGCTTTCTTT. Translating gives CASRSGVEAFF.

The sample holds one count of this clone. This chain joins TRBV5-1 and TRBJ2-7; TRBD1 matches at 8 bases. Germline CDR1 and CDR2: SGHRS and YFSETQ. Trimming at V came to 4 bases and at J to 0 bases, leaving 9 bases not matched to a gene. CDR3 length: 16 residues. CDR3 residues: CASSVPTGVYSYEQYF. The CDR3 region has the DNA TGCGCCAGCAGCGTGCCGACAGGGGTCTACTCCTACGAGCAGTACTTC.